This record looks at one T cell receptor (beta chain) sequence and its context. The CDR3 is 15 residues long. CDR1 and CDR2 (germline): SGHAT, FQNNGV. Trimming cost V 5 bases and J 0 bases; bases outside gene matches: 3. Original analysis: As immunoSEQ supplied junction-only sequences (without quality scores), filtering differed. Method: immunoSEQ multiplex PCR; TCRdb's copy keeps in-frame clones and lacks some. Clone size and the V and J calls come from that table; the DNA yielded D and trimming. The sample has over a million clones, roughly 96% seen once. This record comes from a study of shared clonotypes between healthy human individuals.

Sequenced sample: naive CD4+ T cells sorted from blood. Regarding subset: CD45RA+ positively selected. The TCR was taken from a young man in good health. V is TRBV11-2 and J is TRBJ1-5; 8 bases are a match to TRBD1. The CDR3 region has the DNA TGTGCCAGCAGCCGAGACAGGGGTAGCAATCAGCCCCAGCATTTT. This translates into CASSRDRGSNQPQHF.